A selection of T cell receptor beta chains follows, all from one sample in a study of lymphopenia after photon versus proton radiotherapy. The table came from immunoSEQ multiplex PCR; TCRdb's copy has only in-frame clones and leaves some out. The sample records some 20,000 clones, 88% being singletons. This material consisted of peripheral blood, taken from a patient treated with proton-based radiotherapy. Receptors were obtained from a man in his sixties or seventies with pancreatic cancer. The CDR3 runs from the conserved cysteine through the conserved F or W. A D gene is named only where the DNA matches it firmly. Clone size is not always given. Where it is, it says once, few, many or a class for expanded clones.

TRBV4-2,TRBJ2-2,TRBD2,NA,CASSQVGLAGNTGELFF,TGTGCCAGCAGCCAAGTAGGGCTAGCGGGAAACACCGGGGAGCTGTTTTTT
TRBV5-1,TRBJ1-6,NA,NA,CASSGVSGLDDSPLHF,TGCGCCAGCAGCGGGGTCTCGGGGTTGGACGATTCACCCCTCCACTTT
TRBV5-5,TRBJ1-5,NA,NA,CASSFSYSNQPQHF,TGTGCCAGCAGCTTCTCTTATAGCAATCAGCCCCAGCATTTT
TRBV18,TRBJ1-5,NA,NA,CASSPPGGADGNQPQHF,TGTGCCAGCTCACCACCCGGGGGAGCGGACGGGAATCAGCCCCAGCATTTT
TRBV7-9,TRBJ2-6,NA,NA,CASSFDRSGANVLTF,TGTGCCAGCAGCTTCGACCGCTCTGGGGCCAACGTCCTGACTTTC
TRBV18,TRBJ2-5,NA,NA,CASSPPNEQETQYF,TGTGCCAGCTCACCACCGAATGAACAAGAGACCCAGTACTTC
TRBV5-1,TRBJ2-4,TRBD2,NA,CASSSRLAGGRAKNIQYF,TGCGCCAGCAGCTCAAGACTAGCGGGAGGTAGAGCCAAAAACATTCAGTACTTC
TRBV5-8,TRBJ2-1,NA,NA,CASSLAQEQFF,TGTGCCAGCAGCTTAGCTCAAGAGCAGTTCTTC
TRBV30,TRBJ1-5,NA,NA,CALGQLYSNQPQHF,TGTGCCTTAGGACAGCTTTATAGCAATCAGCCCCAGCATTTT
TRBV10-1,TRBJ2-3,TRBD2,once,CASSPSGSSDTQYF,TGCGCCAGCAGTCCCAGCGGGAGTTCAGATACGCAGTATTTT
TRBV27,TRBJ2-7,NA,NA,CASSLYPGPNYEQYF,TGTGCCAGCAGTTTATACCCGGGACCGAACTACGAGCAGTACTTC
TRBV5-1,TRBJ2-3,NA,once,CASSLDNPSTDTQYF,TGCGCCAGCAGCTTGGACAACCCGAGCACAGATACGCAGTATTTT
TRBV6-5,TRBJ2-7,TRBD2,NA,CASSPAPSGRALQYF,TGTGCCAGCAGTCCGGCCCCTAGCGGGAGGGCCTTGCAGTACTTC
TRBV4-1,TRBJ2-7,TRBD1,NA,CASSQAPGQLIYEQYF,TGCGCCAGCAGCCAGGCTCCGGGACAGCTCATCTACGAGCAGTACTTC
TRBV27,TRBJ1-2,NA,NA,CASRGAGRYDGYTF,TGTGCCAGCAGAGGGGCGGGCAGGTACGATGGCTACACCTTC
TRBV5-4,TRBJ2-1,NA,NA,CASSLGEGEQFF,TGTGCCAGCAGCTTGGGAGAAGGTGAGCAGTTCTTC
TRBV14,TRBJ2-7,NA,NA,CASSQAGVLRYEQYF,TGTGCCAGCAGCCAAGCGGGAGTTCTCCGCTACGAGCAGTACTTC
TRBV10-2,TRBJ2-3,TRBD2,NA,CASSELAGVPDTQYF,TGCGCCAGCAGTGAGCTGGCGGGAGTCCCAGATACGCAGTATTTT
TRBV25-1,TRBJ1-2,NA,NA,CASRPGQGNAYGYTF,TGTGCCAGCAGGCCGGGGCAGGGGAATGCGTATGGCTACACCTTC
TRBV7-8,TRBJ2-5,TRBD2,NA,CASSLTSRQETQYF,TGTGCCAGCAGCTTGACTAGCCGGCAAGAGACCCAGTACTTC
TRBV6-5,TRBJ1-4,TRBD1,NA,CASSYVAGGVEKLFF,TGTGCCAGCAGTTACGTCGCAGGGGGTGTTGAAAAACTGTTTTTT
TRBV6-1,TRBJ2-1,NA,NA,CASSFQEHGEQFF,TGTGCCAGCAGCTTCCAGGAGCATGGTGAGCAGTTCTTC
TRBV7-8,TRBJ2-7,NA,NA,CASSPPRDDEQYF,TGTGCCAGCAGCCCTCCCCGGGACGACGAGCAGTACTTC
TRBV6-1,TRBJ1-2,TRBD1,NA,CASSEGQGMSCTF,TGTGCCAGCAGTGAGGGACAGGGGATGTCGTGCACCTTC
TRBV29-1,TRBJ2-1,NA,NA,CSVPLLDRNEQFF,TGCAGCGTCCCCCTGCTTGACAGGAATGAGCAGTTCTTC
TRBV11-2,TRBJ2-5,NA,once,CASSLLSVQETQYF,TGTGCCAGCAGCTTACTTAGCGTACAAGAGACCCAGTACTTC
TRBV2,TRBJ2-3,NA,NA,CASSDLVDFSTDTQYF,TGTGCCAGCAGTGACCTCGTGGATTTTAGCACAGATACGCAGTATTTT
TRBV7-9,TRBJ2-7,NA,NA,CASSPGAYEQYF,TGTGCCAGCAGCCCCGGGGCCTACGAGCAGTACTTC
TRBV19,TRBJ1-4,TRBD1,few,CASSNYWTGGNNEKLFF,TGTGCCAGTAGTAACTACTGGACAGGGGGGAATAATGAAAAACTGTTTTTT
TRBV29-1,TRBJ1-1,NA,NA,CSVRWGGNTEAFF,TGCAGCGTTCGTTGGGGAGGGAACACTGAAGCTTTCTTT
TRBV27,TRBJ2-3,NA,NA,CASSYPTDTQYF,TGTGCCAGCAGTTATCCGACAGATACGCAGTATTTT
TRBV11-3,TRBJ2-5,NA,NA,CASSLRVRSGETQYF,TGTGCCAGCAGCCTAAGGGTTCGGTCGGGGGAGACCCAGTACTTC
TRBV11-3,TRBJ2-7,NA,once,CASSLGLAVRQYF,TGTGCCAGCAGCTTAGGCTTGGCTGTGAGGCAGTACTTC
TRBV7-2,TRBJ2-7,TRBD1,NA,CASSFTGVYEQYF,TGTGCCAGCAGCTTTACAGGGGTTTACGAGCAGTACTTC
TRBV15,TRBJ2-2,NA,NA,CATSRPRTETGELFF,TGTGCCACCAGCAGACCGAGAACAGAGACCGGGGAGCTGTTTTTT
TRBV7-9,TRBJ2-7,NA,NA,CASSPRGRIYEQYF,TGTGCCAGCAGCCCCAGGGGGAGGATCTACGAGCAGTACTTC
TRBV6-6,TRBJ1-2,TRBD1,NA,CASSIQGKLLGYTF,TGTGCCAGCAGTATACAGGGGAAGCTCCTTGGCTACACCTTC
TRBV2,TRBJ2-4,TRBD1,NA,CASSEWTGRVPNIQYF,TGTGCCAGCAGTGAATGGACAGGGCGCGTTCCAAACATTCAGTACTTC
TRBV2,TRBJ2-3,TRBD2,NA,CASSVSSGSTDTQYF,TGTGCCAGCAGCGTTTCTAGCGGGAGCACAGATACGCAGTATTTT
TRBV10-1,TRBJ1-1,NA,NA,CASSESVSYTEAFF,TGCGCCAGCAGTGAGTCGGTCAGCTACACTGAAGCTTTCTTT